The 27 T cell receptor beta chains reported below all come from one sample, sequenced in a study of technical replicates of blood from a few donors. Data came from immunoSEQ multiplex PCR; TCRdb stores just in-frame clones and leaves some out. Seen here are 60,000 to 90,000 clones, about 95% observed once, and the top ten hold roughly 0.24%. The sequencing sample was made of T cells isolated from PBMCs. The receptors shown here come from a human donor in good health.

The chain is built from TRBV9 and TRBJ2-4; a weak D match, TRBD1 (6 bases). This CDR3 is 16 amino acids long. V lost 4 bases and J 10 bases, leaving 24 bases between the germline ends. Per germline, CDR1 SGDLS and CDR2 YYNGEE. The CDR3 reads CASSIHPDSLEGIQYF. The CDR3 nucleotides are TGTGCCAGCAGCATCCACCCGGACAGCCTAGAAGGGATTCAGTACTTC.

The chain recombines TRBV15 with TRBJ2-1; 11 positions match TRBD1. The CDR3 has 14 amino acids. Germline loops: CDR1 LNHNV, CDR2 YYDKDF (reference sequence). J lost 3 bases, V lost 8 bases, and 3 bases had no gene match. The CDR3, as DNA: TGTGCCACCTCCGGGACAGGGGGCTACAATGAGCAGTTCTTC. This codes for CATSGTGGYNEQFF.

V is TRBV5-6 and J is TRBJ2-7; 7 nucleotides align to TRBD2. The J segment lost 2 bases and the V segment lost 5 bases, leaving 10 bases of the junction unmatched. CDR3 length equals 15 residues. The germline V gene has CDR1 SGHDT and CDR2 YYEEEE. The CDR3, as DNA: TGTGCCAGCAGTGAATCCGGACTAGATCCCTACGAGCAGTACTTC. Amino acid sequence: CASSESGLDPYEQYF.

The chain recombines TRBV28 with TRBJ1-1, with 10 bases fitting TRBD1. CDR1 MDHEN and CDR2 SYDVKM come from the germline V gene. Losses at the gene ends were 3 bases for V and 5 bases for J; bases not matched to a gene: 12. The CDR3 spans 17 residues. CDR3: CASSFFLGQGLGTEAFF. Here the CDR3 DNA reads TGTGCCAGCAGTTTTTTTCTGGGACAGGGGTTGGGGACTGAAGCTTTCTTT.

The chain joins TRBV11-2 to TRBJ2-1; tentative D call: TRBD2 (6 bases). The CDR3 consists of 16 residues. The ends were cut back, 1 base at V and 7 bases at J, with 17 bases in the middle. Germline CDR1 is SGHAT and CDR2 is FQNNGV. The CDR3 sequence is CASSLGPTSVRNEQFF. CDR3 sequence (DNA): TGTGCCAGCAGCTTAGGCCCGACTAGTGTGAGAAATGAGCAGTTCTTC.

The chain has TRBV19 and TRBJ2-1; 9 nucleotides line up with TRBD2. Germline loops: CDR1 LNHDA, CDR2 SQIVND (reference sequence). The trim removed 4 bases at V and 4 bases at J, leaving 2 bases unmatched. The CDR3 has 14 residues. CDR3 residues: CASSTTSGYNEQFF. CDR3 in DNA: TGTGCCAGTAGTACGACTAGCGGATACAATGAGCAGTTCTTC.

This sequence joins TRBV5-4 and TRBJ1-1; TRBD1 is a possible D gene (6 bases). V dropped 7 bases and J dropped 2 bases, with 15 bases sitting between them. The germline V gene has CDR1 SGHNT and CDR2 YYREEE (reference sequence). This CDR3 has 14 residues. Here the CDR3 DNA reads TGTGCCAGCGGCCCTCTCGGGACAAACACTGAAGCTTTCTTT. Translated: CASGPLGTNTEAFF.

V is TRBV9 and J is TRBJ2-2; 10 bases are a match to TRBD2. The junction had 3 bases not matched to a gene; V was cut back by 3 bases and J by 4 bases. The length of the CDR3 is 15 residues. Germline V gene lookup returns CDR1 SGDLS and CDR2 YYNGEE. The CDR3 nucleotides are TGTGCCAGCAGCGGGTCTAGCGGGGGCACCGGGGAGCTGTTTTTT. This gives the protein CASSGSSGGTGELFF.

The V gene is TRBV18, the J gene TRBJ1-5, with D unresolved. In germline, CDR1 is KGHSH, CDR2 LQKENI. V lost 3 bases to trimming and J lost 1 base, with 10 bases between them. This CDR3 is built from 15 residues. This chain's CDR3 is CASSPGRGSNQPQHF. The CDR3 bases are TGTGCCAGCTCACCCGGGCGAGGGAGCAATCAGCCCCAGCATTTT.

J is TRBJ2-1 and V is TRBV7-9, with 7 bases aligning to TRBD2. This CDR3 contains 16 residues. The V gene end was trimmed by 5 bases and the J gene end by 4 bases; junction bases not matched to a gene: 11. Germline V lookup: CDR1 SEHNR, CDR2 FQNEAQ (reference sequence). CDR3 residues: CASSPRGEGGYNEQFF. DNA of the CDR3: TGTGCCAGCAGCCCCCGCGGGGAGGGAGGGTACAATGAGCAGTTCTTC. Based on the CDR3 plus reference TRBV7-9 and TRBJ2-1, the full variable domain is DTGVSQNPRHKITKRGQNVTFRCDPISEHNRLYWYRQTLGQGPEFLTYFQNEAQLEKSRLLSDRFSAERPKGSFSTLEIQRTEQGDSAMYLCASSPRGEGGYNEQFFGPGTRLTVL.

This clone was seen a few times. V usage is TRBV9 and J usage is TRBJ1-1, with D perhaps matching TRBD1 (5 bases). Germline CDR1 SGDLS, CDR2 YYNGEE. V lost 5 bases and J lost 1, with 9 bases in between. This CDR3 has 13 amino acids. DNA for the CDR3: TGTGCCAGCAGTCGGGACTCGAACACTGAAGCTTTCTTT. Amino acid sequence: CASSRDSNTEAFF.

The chain carries TRBV15 and TRBJ1-1; D is uncertain. Trimming shortened V by 1 base and J by 1 base, and 10 bases separated the two germline ends. The CDR3 loop spans 15 amino acids. CDR1 and CDR2 from the germline V gene are LNHNV and YYDKDF (reference sequence). CDR3 protein: CATSRVTARNTEAFF. Here the CDR3 DNA reads TGTGCCACCAGCAGAGTTACCGCGCGGAACACTGAAGCTTTCTTT.

In nucleotides, the CDR3 is TGTGCCAGCAGTTTGACTAGCGGGAGAAATGAGCAGTTCTTC. Translated, it gives CASSLTSGRNEQFF. The rearrangement joins TRBV28 to TRBJ2-1; the match to TRBD2 covers 12 bases. Germline values: CDR1 MDHEN, CDR2 SYDVKM. The CDR3 contains 14 residues. V lost 3 bases and J lost 7; bases outside the gene matches: 1. Full variable domain (rest looked up from reference TRBV28 and TRBJ2-1): DVKVTQSSRYLVKRTGEKVFLECVQDMDHENMFWYRQDPGLGLRLIYFSYDVKMKEKGDIPEGYSVSREKKERFSLILESASTNQTSMYLCASSLTSGRNEQFFGPGTRLTVL.

This chain connects TRBV2 to TRBJ2-7; D possibly corresponds to TRBD1 (6 bases). Trimming removed 5 bases at V and 3 bases at J, with 11 bases between. CDR3 length: 13 residues. CDR1 SNHLY and CDR2 FYNNEI come from the germline V gene. The CDR3 DNA reads TGTGCCAGCAGTACTACAGGGTACTACGAGCAGTACTTC. It codes for CASSTTGYYEQYF. The whole variable domain, remainder taken from reference TRBV2 and TRBJ2-7, is EPEVTQTPSHQVTQMGQEVILRCVPISNHLYFYWYRQILGQKVEFLVSFYNNEISEKSEIFDDQFSVERPDGSNFTLKIRSTKLEDSAMYFCASSTTGYYEQYFGPGTRLTVT.

This clone was recorded only once. The chain couples TRBV7-9 to TRBJ2-6; 8 bases are shared with TRBD2. V shed 5 bases, J shed 4 bases, and the junction held 7 bases outside the gene matches. Germline V gene data show CDR1 as SEHNR and CDR2 as FQNEAQ (reference sequence). CDR3 size: 16 residues. The CDR3 nucleotides read TGTGCCAGCAGCGTGAGCGGGAGAGGAGGGGCCAACGTCCTGACTTTC. Amino acids: CASSVSGRGGANVLTF.

The rearrangement links TRBV5-1 to TRBJ2-7; possibly TRBD1 for D (6 bases). The CDR3 is 15 residues long. Between the trimmed V and J ends, which lost 1 base and 1 base, there was a span of 12 bases. In germline, CDR1 is SGHRS, CDR2 YFSETQ. The CDR3 is CASSLYPGQSYEQYF. CDR3 coding DNA: TGCGCCAGCAGCTTGTATCCAGGACAGTCCTACGAGCAGTACTTC.

The chain employs TRBV13 and TRBJ2-1; D gene unclear. The CDR3 loop spans 13 amino acids. V lost 5 bases, J lost 9 bases, and 14 bases lay in between. Germline lookup yields CDR1 PRHDT and CDR2 FYEKMQ (reference sequence). CDR3: CASSVTKRREQFF. CDR3 DNA: TGTGCCAGCAGCGTAACCAAGCGTCGTGAGCAGTTCTTC.

The chain employs TRBV4-1 and TRBJ2-3; TRBD2 agrees at 8 bases. The junction had 10 bases not matched to a gene; V was cut back by 2 bases and J by 3 bases. CDR3 size: 17 residues. CDR1 MGHRA and CDR2 YSYEKL come from the germline V gene. CDR3 sequence (DNA): TGCGCCAGCAGCCAATTTCGGAACGGGGGGGCGACAGATACGCAGTATTTT. Amino acid sequence: CASSQFRNGGATDTQYF.

The rearrangement joins TRBV14 to TRBJ2-5; 8 nucleotides agree with TRBD1. V lost 5 bases, J lost 0 bases, and 5 bases stayed unmatched. The CDR3 is 15 amino acids. Germline CDR1 is SGHDN and CDR2 is FVKESK. The CDR3 DNA is TGTGCCAGCAGCGAACGACAGGGGTACCAAGAGACCCAGTACTTC. Translation gives CASSERQGYQETQYF.

The chain combines TRBV5-4 with TRBJ2-2; TRBD2 matches 7 bases. Germline CDR1 SGHNT, CDR2 YYREEE (reference sequence). The trim removed 4 bases at V and 4 bases at J, leaving 4 bases unmatched. There are 14 residues in the CDR3. This CDR3 reads CASSTPSGTGELFF. CDR3 sequence (DNA): TGTGCCAGCAGCACCCCTAGCGGCACCGGGGAGCTGTTTTTT.

This clone was counted once. The chain is built from TRBV6-5 and TRBJ2-1; D gene uncertain. The CDR3 contains 12 residues. V gave up 4 bases and J gave up 6 bases, with 7 bases separating them. Germline-derived CDR1 and CDR2 are MNHEY and SVGAGI. This CDR3 is CASSSRRNEQFF. The CDR3 DNA is TGTGCCAGCAGTTCTCGTCGCAATGAGCAGTTCTTC.

The chain joins TRBV27 to TRBJ2-3; 11 bases match TRBD2. Germline V gene sequence: CDR1 MNHEY, CDR2 SMNVEV (reference sequence). Germline trimming cut 10 bases from V and 6 bases from J; bases unmatched to any gene: 9. The CDR3 has 14 residues. This CDR3 reads CATRTSGSGDTQYF. The CDR3 DNA sequence: TGTGCCACCCGGACTAGCGGGTCGGGGGATACGCAGTATTTT.

This chain uses TRBV2 with TRBJ2-1; D is unclear. The V end was cut by 2 bases, the J end by 8 bases, with 7 bases between. The CDR3 contains 12 residues. Germline CDR1 SNHLY, CDR2 FYNNEI. CDR3 DNA sequence: TGTGCCAGCAGTGAATCTATTCATGAGCAGTTCTTC. Amino acids: CASSESIHEQFF.

This clone has a handful of counts. J is TRBJ1-1 and V is TRBV2, with D unclear. This CDR3 contains 13 residues. V gave up 5 bases and J gave up 1 base, with 8 bases separating them. Germline V CDR1 and CDR2: SNHLY, FYNNEI. Here the CDR3 reads CASSRTANTEAFF. DNA for the CDR3: TGTGCCAGCAGTCGTACAGCGAACACTGAAGCTTTCTTT.

The CDR3 here is CASSVRGTDTEAFF. The CDR3, as DNA: TGTGCCAGCAGCGTAAGAGGGACAGACACTGAAGCTTTCTTT. The chain combines TRBV7-9 with TRBJ1-1; 7 bases are a match to TRBD1. The CDR3 sequence is 14 residues long. Per germline, CDR1 SEHNR and CDR2 FQNEAQ (reference sequence). V gave up 5 bases and J gave up 3 bases; unmatched junction bases: 6. Variable domain in full (rest from reference TRBV7-9 and TRBJ1-1): DTGVSQNPRHKITKRGQNVTFRCDPISEHNRLYWYRQTLGQGPEFLTYFQNEAQLEKSRLLSDRFSAERPKGSFSTLEIQRTEQGDSAMYLCASSVRGTDTEAFFGQGTRLTVV.

The chain is built from TRBV5-1 and TRBJ2-1; TRBD2 matches at 13 bases. V shed 0 bases and J 8 bases; nucleotides not matched to a gene: 5. The germline V gene encodes CDR1 SGHRS and CDR2 YFSETQ. The CDR3 has 16 amino acids. Here the CDR3 DNA reads TGCGCCAGCAGCTTGGGGGGGACTAGCGGGATGGATGAGCAGTTCTTC. Its protein product is CASSLGGTSGMDEQFF.

The chain couples TRBV7-9 to TRBJ2-3; 8 bases align to TRBD1. The V gene's germline CDR1 is SEHNR and CDR2 FQNEAQ (reference sequence). There are 14 residues in the CDR3. V dropped 5 bases and J dropped 2; count of bases not matched to a gene: 3. CDR3 region: CASSAGGYTDTQYF. The DNA of the CDR3 is TGTGCCAGCAGCGCAGGGGGCTACACAGATACGCAGTATTTT.